This passage covers 18 T cell receptor beta chains from one sample sequenced in a study of blood T cell repertoires in COVID-19. Libraries were prepared by immunoSEQ multiplex PCR; TCRdb keeps only in-frame clonotypes and omits some of them. The sample includes 250,000 to 300,000 clones, approximately 92% seen only once; the top ten take 1% to 1.3%. The sample was PBMCs or T cells enriched from blood (not recorded which). The receptors were sampled from a woman under 40 who had recovered from COVID-19.

The rearrangement joins TRBV5-4 to TRBJ2-7; 9 bases align to TRBD2. Germline V gene lookup returns CDR1 SGHNT and CDR2 YYREEE (reference sequence). J gave up 6 bases and V 5 bases, and 9 bases lay outside the gene matches. This CDR3 is 14 amino acids long. The CDR3 DNA is TGTGCCAGCAGTTCTAGCGGGACTGGGCGCGAGCAGTACTTC. It yields the protein CASSSSGTGREQYF.

The CDR3: CATSDKGVNSPLHF. The CDR3 coding sequence is TGTGCCACCAGTGATAAGGGGGTCAACTCACCCCTCCACTTT. The V and J genes are TRBV24-1 and TRBJ1-6; D perhaps matches TRBD1 (6 bases). The germline V gene has CDR1 KGHDR and CDR2 SFDVKD. The V end lost 3 bases, the J end lost 10 bases, and 12 bases lay between the germline ends. The CDR3 has 14 residues.

J is TRBJ2-7 and V is TRBV28, with 8 bases fitting TRBD2. Unmatched junction bases numbered 11, after V lost 1 base and J lost 12 bases. Germline V lookup: CDR1 MDHEN, CDR2 SYDVKM. CDR3 length: 14 residues. This CDR3 is CASSLYASGPPGYF. The CDR3, as DNA: TGTGCCAGCAGTTTATACGCTAGCGGGCCTCCGGGGTACTTC. The full variable domain, with the rest looked up from reference TRBV28 and TRBJ2-7, is DVKVTQSSRYLVKRTGEKVFLECVQDMDHENMFWYRQDPGLGLRLIYFSYDVKMKEKGDIPEGYSVSREKKERFSLILESASTNQTSMYLCASSLYASGPPGYFGPGTRLTVT.

The V call is TRBV30, the J call TRBJ1-1; D perhaps matches TRBD1 (6 bases). The CDR3 contains 12 residues. The germline CDR1 and CDR2 sequences are GTSNPN and SVGIG (reference sequence). V lost 4 bases and J lost 8, with 14 bases in between. CDR3 protein: CAWTNLGQEAFF. The DNA for the CDR3 is TGTGCCTGGACAAACCTTGGACAGGAAGCTTTCTTT.

This rearrangement joins TRBV9 to TRBJ2-3, with D tentatively TRBD2 (6 bases). V shed 3 bases and J shed 7 bases, with 15 bases lying between them. This CDR3 comprises 14 residues. Per germline, CDR1 SGDLS and CDR2 YYNGEE. DNA for the CDR3: TGTGCCAGCAGCGCAACTAGCATTCAGAATACGCAGTATTTT. This gives the protein CASSATSIQNTQYF.

The rearrangement links TRBV28 to TRBJ2-3, with TRBD1 identical over 10 bases. From germline, CDR1 is MDHEN and CDR2 SYDVKM. This CDR3 region has 15 residues. Losses at the gene ends were 3 bases for V and 7 bases for J; bases not matched to a gene: 7. CDR3 loop: CASSLGQGRDYTQYF. Here the CDR3 DNA reads TGTGCCAGCAGTTTGGGACAGGGGCGCGATTATACGCAGTATTTT.

The rearrangement uses TRBV2 and TRBJ1-2; 7 bases line up with TRBD1. The junction had 12 bases not matched to a gene; V was cut back by 8 bases and J by 6 bases. CDR1 is SNHLY, CDR2 FYNNEI, per germline. This CDR3 has 14 amino acids. CDR3 in amino acids: CASQERQQGHGYTF. CDR3 DNA sequence: TGTGCCAGCCAAGAACGTCAACAGGGGCATGGCTACACCTTC.

V is TRBV18 and J is TRBJ1-2, with D perhaps TRBD1 (6 bases). The length of the CDR3 is 15 residues. In germline, CDR1 is KGHSH, CDR2 LQKENI. Deletions cut 1 base from V and 6 bases from J, with 15 bases between. Here the CDR3 DNA reads TGTGCCAGCTCACCACTCCGGGACAATGAGAATGGCTACACCTTC. It translates to CASSPLRDNENGYTF.

This clone was observed once. This chain links TRBV9 with TRBJ2-2; TRBD1 might be the D (5 bases). Germline CDR1 and CDR2: SGDLS and YYNGEE. CDR3 length: 15 residues. V was pared by 0 bases and J by 3 bases, with 9 bases between. CDR3 coding DNA: TGTGCCAGCAGCGTAGTGGCAGGGCACACCGGGGAGCTGTTTTTT. It yields the protein CASSVVAGHTGELFF. The variable domain in full, with the rest retrieved from reference TRBV9 and TRBJ2-2, is DSGVTQTPKHLITATGQRVTLRCSPRSGDLSVYWYQQSLDQGLQFLIQYYNGEERAKGNILERFSAQQFPDLHSELNLSSLELGDSALYFCASSVVAGHTGELFFGEGSRLTVL.

The chain is built from TRBV7-3 and TRBJ1-1; a weak D match, TRBD1 (5 bases). The ends were cut back, 5 bases at V and 3 bases at J, with 13 bases in the middle. Germline V gene data show CDR1 as SGHTA and CDR2 as FQGTGA. This CDR3 has 14 amino acids. CDR3 nucleotides: TGTGCCAGCAGCGCTACAGGAGGGGACACTGAAGCTTTCTTT. This sequence encodes CASSATGGDTEAFF.

The V call is TRBV19, the J call TRBJ1-4; D gene unclear. Germline V gene sequence: CDR1 LNHDA, CDR2 SQIVND (reference sequence). V was clipped by 4 bases and J by 3 bases, with 15 bases between them. The CDR3 has 16 residues. CDR3 protein: CASSKGNPGANEKLFF. CDR3 in DNA: TGTGCCAGTAGTAAAGGGAACCCGGGAGCTAATGAAAAACTGTTTTTT.

The chain carries TRBV7-2 and TRBJ1-3; TRBD1 is a possible D gene (6 bases). The CDR3 covers 14 residues. The V and J ends lost 4 bases and 1 base respectively, with 8 bases between them. Germline CDR1 reads SGHTA; CDR2 reads FQGNSA. The CDR3 protein is CASSSTGSGNTIYF. The CDR3 region has the DNA TGTGCCAGCAGCTCTACAGGGTCTGGAAACACCATATATTTT.

For this clone: This sample includes further DNA sequences coding for the same CDR3. The V and J genes are TRBV5-1 and TRBJ2-7, with 8 bases identical to TRBD1. Germline V CDR1 and CDR2: SGHRS, YFSETQ. The ends lost 0 bases at V and 6 bases at J; junction bases unmatched: 2. The CDR3 extends over 13 amino acids. In DNA, the CDR3 is TGCGCCAGCAGCTTGGGACAGGGGTTCGAGCAGTACTTC. Encoded protein: CASSLGQGFEQYF. Complete variable domain (other parts from reference TRBV5-1 and TRBJ2-7): KAGVTQTPRYLIKTRGQQVTLSCSPISGHRSVSWYQQTPGQGLQFLFEYFSETQRNKGNFPGRFSGRQFSNSRSEMNVSTLELGDSALYLCASSLGQGFEQYFGPGTRLTVT.

This CDR3 is CAWSTRGGITDTQYF. The CDR3 DNA follows: TGTGCCTGGAGTACGAGAGGGGGCATCACAGATACGCAGTATTTT. The V gene is TRBV30, the J gene TRBJ2-3; TRBD1 agrees at 7 bases. The CDR3 length is 15 residues. Per germline, CDR1 GTSNPN and CDR2 SVGIG (reference sequence). V lost 2 bases to trimming and J lost 2 bases; unmatched junction nucleotides: 7.

As for this clone: The junction and the germline gene differ at one end; a read error may be behind it. V gene TRBV6-5 combines with J gene TRBJ1-4, with a tentative D call TRBD1 (6 bases). Germline V lookup: CDR1 MNHEY, CDR2 SVGAGI. The CDR3 is 15 residues long. Here the CDR3 reads CATSRYRGSSEKLFF. CDR3 sequence (DNA): TGTGCCACCAGTAGGTATAGGGGGTCTTCTGAAAAACTGTTTTTT.

CDR3 sequence (DNA): TGTGCCAGCAGTCGTCTAGCGAGCACAGATACGCAGTATTTT. Amino acids: CASSRLASTDTQYF. This chain uses TRBV2 with TRBJ2-3, with a weak D call TRBD2 (6 bases). Trimming pared 5 bases from V and 0 bases from J, leaving 9 bases between. The V gene's germline CDR1 is SNHLY and CDR2 FYNNEI. The CDR3 length is 14 residues.

V usage is TRBV10-3 and J usage is TRBJ1-2, with 8 bases identical to TRBD1. Looked up from germline, CDR1 is ENHRY and CDR2 is SYGVKD. The CDR3 is 12 amino acids. V was pared by 8 bases and J by 4 bases, with 3 bases of the junction left unmatched. The CDR3 loop reads CAIATGGYGYTF. The CDR3 nucleotides are TGTGCCATCGCAACAGGGGGCTATGGCTACACCTTC.

The rearrangement links TRBV21-1 to TRBJ2-2; no DNA check was done on the table's D call, TRBD1. TRBV21-1 is noted as a pseudogene. This CDR3 spans 13 amino acids. Written as DNA, the CDR3 is TGTGCCAGCAGACAACCGAACACCGGGGAGCTGTTTTTT. Amino acids: CASRQPNTGELFF.